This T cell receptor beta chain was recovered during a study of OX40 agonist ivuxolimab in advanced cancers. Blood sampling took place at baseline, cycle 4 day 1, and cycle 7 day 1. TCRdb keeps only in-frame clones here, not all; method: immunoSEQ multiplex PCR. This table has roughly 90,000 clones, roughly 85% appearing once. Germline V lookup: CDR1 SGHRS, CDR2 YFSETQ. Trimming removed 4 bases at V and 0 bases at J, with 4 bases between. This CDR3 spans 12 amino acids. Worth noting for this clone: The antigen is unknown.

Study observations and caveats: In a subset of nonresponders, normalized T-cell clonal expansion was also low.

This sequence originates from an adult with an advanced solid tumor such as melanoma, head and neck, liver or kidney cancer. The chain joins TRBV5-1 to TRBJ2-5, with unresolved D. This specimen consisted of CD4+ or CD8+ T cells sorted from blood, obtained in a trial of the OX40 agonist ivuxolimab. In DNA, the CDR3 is TGCGCCAGCAGCGCCGACCAAGAGACCCAGTACTTC. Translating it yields CASSADQETQYF.